A single sample is the source of the 9 T cell receptor beta chains below, sequenced in a study of shared clonotypes between healthy human individuals. Sequencing used immunoSEQ multiplex PCR; TCRdb keeps in-frame clones, though not all of them. The table records millions of clones, about 95% of them present only once. CD45RO-negative cells were positively selected for CCR7, leaving out terminally differentiated effector memory CD45RA+ cells. The specimen was naive CD8+ T cells sorted from blood. These TCRs come from a man aged 18 to 29 in good health.

In its sample, this clone was seen once. V gene TRBV5-5 combines with J gene TRBJ1-2; D is unresolved. Germline V lookup: CDR1 SGHKS, CDR2 YYEKEE (reference sequence). V lost 0 bases and J lost 7, with 7 bases in between. The CDR3 extends over 12 amino acids. CDR3 sequence (DNA): TGTGCCAGCAGCTTGGCTCGGGGTGGCTACACCTTC. Translating it yields CASSLARGGYTF.

The rearrangement joins TRBV6-1 to TRBJ2-2, with 9 bases identical to TRBD2. V lost 0 bases to trimming and J lost 2 bases; unmatched junction nucleotides: 10. This CDR3 is 19 amino acids long. In germline, CDR1 is MNHNS, CDR2 SASEGT. As DNA, the CDR3 is TGTGCCAGCAGTGAAGCTATGTGGCTAGCGGGGATTAACACCGGGGAGCTGTTTTTT. Protein product: CASSEAMWLAGINTGELFF.

Regarding this clone: In the same sample, other DNA sequences code for this CDR3. The gene calls are TRBV5-1 and TRBJ2-7, with D uncertain. CDR3 length: 14 amino acids. CDR1 is SGHRS and CDR2 is YFSETQ in the germline V gene. V lost 0 bases and J lost 1, with 8 bases in between. CDR3 region: CASSLGTASYEQYF. The CDR3 DNA reads as TGCGCCAGCAGCTTGGGGACGGCTTCCTACGAGCAGTACTTC. The entire variable domain, with the rest obtained from reference TRBV5-1 and TRBJ2-7, is as follows: KAGVTQTPRYLIKTRGQQVTLSCSPISGHRSVSWYQQTPGQGLQFLFEYFSETQRNKGNFPGRFSGRQFSNSRSEMNVSTLELGDSALYLCASSLGTASYEQYFGPGTRLTVT.

This chain uses TRBV5-6 with TRBJ2-4; D unresolved. CDR1 SGHDT and CDR2 YYEEEE come from the germline V gene. V lost 3 bases and J 0 bases, leaving 4 bases between the germline ends. The CDR3 has 13 residues. In DNA, the CDR3 is TGTGCCAGCAGCTCAGGAGCCAAAAACATTCAGTACTTC. As protein: CASSSGAKNIQYF.

The rearrangement uses TRBV5-6 and TRBJ2-7; D ambiguous. Per the germline V gene, CDR1 is SGHDT and CDR2 is YYEEEE. The ends were cut back, 4 bases at V and 3 bases at J, with 14 bases in the middle. The CDR3 sequence is 14 residues long. The chain's CDR3 is CASSDGTAHYEQYF. The CDR3 region has the DNA TGTGCCAGCAGCGATGGAACGGCGCACTACGAGCAGTACTTC.

This chain connects TRBV6-6 to TRBJ2-3, with unresolved D. V was cut by 6 bases and J by 0 bases, with 7 bases left in between. There are 13 residues in the CDR3. Germline V gives CDR1 MNHNY, CDR2 SVGAGI (reference sequence). CDR3 loop: CASSALSTDTQYF. CDR3 nucleotides: TGTGCCAGCAGCGCCCTCAGCACAGATACGCAGTATTTT.

The V call is TRBV5-1, the J call TRBJ2-1; TRBD2 aligns across 13 bases. This CDR3 has 20 residues. V shed 0 bases and J 0 bases; nucleotides not matched to a gene: 9. Germline-derived CDR1 and CDR2 are SGHRS and YFSETQ. For the CDR3, the DNA is TGCGCCAGCAGCTTGGCCCCGGGACTAGCGGGACACGTCTCCTACAATGAGCAGTTCTTC. It codes for CASSLAPGLAGHVSYNEQFF.

V gene TRBV19 combines with J gene TRBJ2-4, with a weak D call TRBD2 (7 bases). In germline, CDR1 is LNHDA, CDR2 SQIVND (reference sequence). This CDR3 has 15 amino acids. The V gene lost 4 bases and the J gene lost 5 bases, with 15 bases spanning the gap. CDR3 DNA: TGTGCCAGTAGTACGCCATGGGGGGGCGAAAACATTCAGTACTTC. Translation gives CASSTPWGGENIQYF.

J is TRBJ2-6 and V is TRBV25-1; possibly TRBD1 for D (6 bases). Germline V gene data show CDR1 as MGHDK and CDR2 as SYGVNS. This CDR3 region has 17 residues. The germline V and J ends were trimmed by 4 bases and 0 bases, with 13 bases remaining between them. CDR3 sequence (DNA): TGTGCCAGCAGTGTACAGGGAGTGTCCTCTGGGGCCAACGTCCTGACTTTC. It yields the protein CASSVQGVSSGANVLTF.